A single sample is the source of the 24 T cell receptor beta chains below, sequenced in a study of T cell responses to AZD1222 COVID-19 vaccine. TCRdb's copy holds only in-frame clones and misses some; the assay was immunoSEQ multiplex PCR. The sample includes fewer than 120,000 clones, around 90% of them seen just once. Specimen: peripheral blood, collected 28 days after the second AZD1222 dose. The receptors come from an adult who received the AZD1222 COVID-19 vaccine.

J is TRBJ1-4 and V is TRBV6-5; 9 bases match TRBD1. CDR1 and CDR2 from the germline V gene are MNHEY and SVGAGI. The CDR3 is 15 amino acids. The V and J ends lost 5 bases and 7 bases, in that order; junction bases with no gene match: 8. The CDR3 nucleotides are TGTGCCAGCAGTCCAGAACAGGGGGCGGTTGAAAAACTGTTTTTT. It yields the protein CASSPEQGAVEKLFF.

The gene calls are TRBV10-3 and TRBJ2-2; no clear D gene. This CDR3 region has 13 residues. Germline V lookup: CDR1 ENHRY, CDR2 SYGVKD. The ends were cut back, 0 bases at V and 7 bases at J, with 6 bases in the middle. CDR3 protein: CAISESSGGELFF. Here the CDR3 DNA reads TGTGCCATCAGTGAGTCTTCCGGCGGGGAGCTGTTTTTT.

The chain couples TRBV11-2 to TRBJ2-5; 10 bases line up with TRBD2. The ends lost 6 bases at V and 4 bases at J; junction bases unmatched: 20. CDR1 SGHAT and CDR2 FQNNGV come from the germline V gene. The CDR3 runs 19 residues. The CDR3 bases are TGTGCCAGCAGACCCGTTTATATTGAAGCGGGAGGGCAGAGAGAGACCCAGTACTTC. Translating it yields CASRPVYIEAGGQRETQYF.

The chain joins TRBV6-5 to TRBJ2-5; maybe TRBD2 (5 bases). V was shortened by 4 bases and J by 7 bases, with 13 bases between the two germline ends. CDR1 is MNHEY and CDR2 is SVGAGI in the germline V gene. This CDR3 is built from 13 residues. CDR3 loop: CASSSPGGRTQYF. The CDR3 DNA follows: TGTGCCAGCAGTTCCCCTGGAGGACGGACCCAGTACTTC.

The rearrangement uses TRBV11-3 and TRBJ1-1; D is ambiguous. With 8 bases removed from V and 2 bases from J, the gap between germline ends came to 9 bases. Germline loops: CDR1 SGHNT, CDR2 YENEEA. The CDR3 totals 12 residues. The CDR3 DNA sequence: TGTGCCAGCGGCGCGGTTAACACTGAAGCTTTCTTT. Protein: CASGAVNTEAFF.

The V call is TRBV3-1 (or the pseudogene TRBV3-2), the J call TRBJ2-1, with TRBD2 matching over 10 bases. Germline lookup yields CDR1 LGHDT and CDR2 YNNKEL (reference sequence). Trimming at V came to 4 bases and at J to 0 bases, leaving 12 bases not matched to a gene. The CDR3 extends over 19 amino acids. The CDR3 here is CASSLRTSGEISSYNEQFF. The DNA of the CDR3 is TGTGCCAGCAGCCTCCGGACTAGCGGAGAAATAAGCTCCTACAATGAGCAGTTCTTC.

In its sample, this clone was seen a few times. Additional DNA sequences in this sample encode the identical CDR3. J is TRBJ1-1 and V is TRBV5-1; D uncertain. This CDR3 spans 13 amino acids. Germline V gives CDR1 SGHRS, CDR2 YFSETQ. Trimming removed 4 bases at V and 5 bases at J, with 12 bases between. The CDR3 loop is CASSLNGVTEAFF. The CDR3 DNA follows: TGCGCCAGCAGCCTAAATGGGGTTACTGAAGCTTTCTTT.

The chain is built from TRBV10-3 and TRBJ1-6; D is uncertain. CDR1 ENHRY and CDR2 SYGVKD come from the germline V gene. The CDR3 is made up of 13 amino acids. V was trimmed by 10 bases and J by 5 bases, leaving 12 bases between them. CDR3 DNA sequence: TGTGCCACCTCGGGGTCTGATAATTCACCCCTCCACTTT. It specifies CATSGSDNSPLHF.

The chain couples TRBV6-5 to TRBJ2-7; D perhaps matches TRBD2 (6 bases). The ends were cut back, 8 bases at V and 2 bases at J, with 13 bases in the middle. The germline V gene encodes CDR1 MNHEY and CDR2 SVGAGI. The CDR3 is 13 residues long. CDR3 nucleotides: TGTGCCAGCTCCCAGCGGGCGGCCTACGAGCAGTACTTC. Translation: CASSQRAAYEQYF.

The V gene is TRBV9, the J gene TRBJ1-3; 7 nucleotides match TRBD1. Germline-derived CDR1 and CDR2 are SGDLS and YYNGEE. CDR3 length: 16 residues. V was pared by 0 bases and J by 4 bases, with 7 bases of the junction left unmatched. DNA of the CDR3: TGTGCCAGCAGCGTAGGGGACGGGACAGTAGGAAACACCATATATTTT. The encoded protein is CASSVGDGTVGNTIYF.

This rearrangement joins TRBV10-3 to TRBJ1-1; TRBD1 agrees at 7 bases. This CDR3 contains 18 residues. Germline CDR1 ENHRY, CDR2 SYGVKD. V lost 6 bases to trimming and J lost 0 bases; unmatched junction nucleotides: 16. The DNA of the CDR3 is TGTGCCATCAGGGGGATCCTCGGGACAGTTCACATGAACACTGAAGCTTTCTTT. Its translation is CAIRGILGTVHMNTEAFF.

The V gene is TRBV30, the J gene TRBJ2-7, with no clear D. The V and J ends lost 3 bases and 4 bases respectively, with 16 bases between them. Looked up from germline, CDR1 is GTSNPN and CDR2 is SVGIG (reference sequence). CDR3 size: 14 residues. The CDR3 bases are TGTGCCTGGAGCACGCCTGACCCCCATTACGAGCAGTACTTC. This sequence encodes CAWSTPDPHYEQYF.

Remarks on this clone: At one of its ends the junction is not consistent with the germline gene, which may arise from a read error. The chain joins TRBV6-1 to TRBJ2-7; 11 positions agree with TRBD2. The V gene's germline CDR1 is MNHNS and CDR2 SASEGT. The CDR3 spans 16 residues. CDR3 loop: CASSEAVGLAGRVMDF. The DNA for the CDR3 is TGTGCCAGCAGTGAAGCGGTCGGACTAGCGGGTCGGGTCATGGACTTC.

The rearrangement uses TRBV28 and TRBJ2-2; D possibly uses TRBD1 or TRBD2 (5 bases each). V lost 5 bases to trimming and J lost 4 bases, with 17 bases between them. CDR1 is MDHEN, CDR2 SYDVKM, per germline. This CDR3 is built from 16 residues. This chain's CDR3 is CASSTKRQGPTGELFF. CDR3 coding DNA: TGTGCCAGCAGTACCAAGCGGCAGGGACCCACCGGGGAGCTGTTTTTT.

The gene calls are TRBV18 and TRBJ1-2; unclear D gene. Per the germline V gene, CDR1 is KGHSH and CDR2 is LQKENI. The CDR3 is made up of 13 amino acids. Trimming stripped 5 bases from V and 4 bases from J, with 11 bases between. The CDR3 coding sequence is TGTGCCAGCTCATCCACAGAGACCTATGGCTACACCTTC. This codes for CASSSTETYGYTF.

The chain carries TRBV5-5 and TRBJ2-2; the D gene is possibly TRBD2 (6 bases). V was pared by 1 base and J by 5 bases, with 12 bases between. The CDR3 has 15 amino acids. CDR1 SGHKS and CDR2 YYEKEE come from the germline V gene (reference sequence). Here the CDR3 DNA reads TGTGCCAGCAGCTTGATTAGTGGGGGGACCGGGGAGCTGTTTTTT. It yields the protein CASSLISGGTGELFF.

The chain links TRBV9 to TRBJ2-7; 7 bases are shared with TRBD2. With 0 bases clipped from V and 0 bases from J, the junction kept 6 bases outside the gene matches. From germline, CDR1 is SGDLS and CDR2 YYNGEE. The CDR3 loop spans 16 amino acids. In DNA form, the CDR3 reads TGTGCCAGCAGCGTAGGAGCTAGCGGATACTCCTACGAGCAGTACTTC. This gives the protein CASSVGASGYSYEQYF.

V usage is TRBV5-1 and J usage is TRBJ2-7, with a weak D call TRBD2 (5 bases). The CDR3 runs 14 residues. The V end was cut by 5 bases, the J end by 0 bases, with 12 bases between. Germline CDR1 reads SGHRS; CDR2 reads YFSETQ. Written as DNA, the CDR3 is TGCGCCAGCAGACTTTCGGCGGGCTCCTACGAGCAGTACTTC. Translation: CASRLSAGSYEQYF.

V is TRBV6-5 and J is TRBJ1-5; the match to TRBD1 covers 8 bases. There are 15 residues in the CDR3. V dropped 5 bases and J dropped 3; count of bases not matched to a gene: 6. Germline-derived CDR1 and CDR2 are MNHEY and SVGAGI. The CDR3 nucleotides are TGTGCCAGCAGTCCCTCAGGGGGCTCCAATCAGCCCCAGCATTTT. Protein: CASSPSGGSNQPQHF.

The count of this clone is one. The chain couples TRBV7-8 to TRBJ1-1; D call uncertain. Looked up from germline, CDR1 is SGHVS and CDR2 is FQNEAQ. Trimming took off 5 bases at V and 2 bases at J, with 12 bases between the two ends. This CDR3 is built from 14 residues. CDR3 amino acids: CASSPFGLNTEAFF. Written as DNA, the CDR3 is TGTGCCAGCAGCCCTTTTGGTCTCAACACTGAAGCTTTCTTT.

The chain links TRBV5-6 to TRBJ2-2, with 8 positions matching TRBD1. CDR1 SGHDT and CDR2 YYEEEE come from the germline V gene. This CDR3 is built from 16 residues. Germline trimming cut 0 bases from V and 2 bases from J; bases unmatched to any gene: 3. The DNA of the CDR3 is TGTGCCAGCAGCTTGGAAGGGACAGGAAACACCGGGGAGCTGTTTTTT. This encodes CASSLEGTGNTGELFF.

V and J are TRBV7-8 and TRBJ1-3, with 8 bases aligning to TRBD1. The germline CDR1 and CDR2 sequences are SGHVS and FQNEAQ. The CDR3 has 13 amino acids. After removal of 11 bases from V and 4 bases from J, the junction contained 7 bases not matched to a gene. CDR3 region: CASRQGKGNTIYF. In nucleotides, the CDR3 is TGTGCCTCCAGACAGGGGAAAGGAAACACCATATATTTT.

The chain employs TRBV20-1 and TRBJ1-2; D gene ambiguous. The germline V and J ends were trimmed by 3 bases and 8 bases, with 13 bases remaining between them. CDR3 length: 12 amino acids. Germline loops: CDR1 DFQATT, CDR2 SNEGSKA (reference sequence). CDR3 nucleotide sequence: TGCAGTGCTAGTTTGTCGCGAAGAGGCTACACCTTC. Its protein product is CSASLSRRGYTF.

V usage is TRBV5-4 and J usage is TRBJ1-1; D remains ambiguous. Trimming left V 4 bases short and J 11 bases short, with 18 bases between. Germline lookup yields CDR1 SGHNT and CDR2 YYREEE (reference sequence). This CDR3 has 13 amino acids. CDR3 sequence reads: CASSTFSVPGAFF. In DNA, the CDR3 is TGTGCCAGCAGCACCTTCTCAGTCCCTGGGGCTTTCTTT.